A single TCR beta chain is shown here with its context. Its specificity is not known. This sample is drawn from a study of cytomegalovirus exposure and HLA in healthy donors. Trimming pared 10 bases from V and 2 bases from J, leaving 9 bases between. The CDR3 is 12 amino acids. CDR1 SNHLY and CDR2 FYNNEI come from the germline V gene. Study-wide points: There were a few CMV-associated chains whose specificity for CMV antigens was confirmed in vitro. It was reported in a later analysis that an Asian-associated ancestry cluster showed fewer N-insertions than the roughly 670-donor mean.

The study ran its PCR with 60 Vbeta and 13 Jbeta primers. Here immunoSEQ multiplex PCR was the method, and the copy in TCRdb shows in-frame clones only, minus some. The profile covers around 150,000 clones, with 80% appearing a single time and approximately 6.7% taken by the ten largest. The chain recombines TRBV2 with TRBJ1-5, with D maybe TRBD1 (5 bases). The sequenced sample consisted of PBMCs. This TCR was recovered from a male donor in good health and CMV-seropositive. The CDR3, as DNA: TGTGCCATCGGGGGAGGCAATCAGCCCCAGCATTTT. Its protein is CAIGGGNQPQHF.